The 18 T cell receptor beta chains in this list originate from one sample, sequenced in a study of shared clonotypes between healthy human individuals. TCRdb's copy holds only in-frame clones and misses some; the assay was immunoSEQ multiplex PCR. Among over a million clones listed, approximately 78% were seen once. Material for sequencing was memory CD4+ T cells from PBMCs. Sample subset: CD45RA-negative fraction. These receptors originate from a man between 18 and 35 years old in good health. Some clones in this sample may be carry-over from other donors' samples.

V and J are TRBV7-9 and TRBJ2-7, with no clear D. The V gene lost 7 bases and the J gene lost 4 bases, with 8 bases spanning the gap. CDR3 length: 11 residues. Per germline, CDR1 SEHNR and CDR2 FQNEAQ (reference sequence). The CDR3 nucleotides are TGTGCCAGCACCCCCGGATACGAGCAGTACTTC. It encodes CASTPGYEQYF.

V and J are TRBV2 and TRBJ2-5; D unresolved. There are 15 residues in the CDR3. Between the trimmed V and J ends, which lost 5 bases and 2 bases, there was a span of 15 bases. Germline V gives CDR1 SNHLY, CDR2 FYNNEI. The CDR3 nucleotides read TGTGCCAGCAGTCGGGCGCGAGCCTTTCAAGAGACCCAGTACTTC. Translation: CASSRARAFQETQYF.

This rearrangement joins TRBV5-4 to TRBJ2-3; possible D gene TRBD2, 6 bases. Trimming took off 6 bases at V and 6 bases at J, with 20 bases between the two ends. The CDR3 is made up of 15 amino acids. Germline V gene lookup returns CDR1 SGHNT and CDR2 YYREEE (reference sequence). This CDR3 is CASKRRDGIADTQYF. The CDR3 DNA sequence: TGTGCCAGCAAGAGGCGGGACGGTATTGCGGATACGCAGTATTTT.

The J gene is TRBJ2-2, the V gene TRBV2; no reliable D call. CDR3 length: 14 amino acids. With 7 bases removed from V and 5 bases from J, the gap between germline ends came to 14 bases. The germline gives CDR1 SNHLY, CDR2 FYNNEI. CDR3 residues: CASTLRGVTGELFF. The CDR3 DNA reads as TGTGCCAGCACACTCCGTGGGGTAACCGGGGAGCTGTTTTTT.

The chain links TRBV5-1 to TRBJ2-5; the match to TRBD2 covers 10 bases. CDR1 and CDR2 from the germline V gene are SGHRS and YFSETQ. With V trimmed by 4 bases and J by 5 bases, 14 bases remained unmatched. The CDR3 has 17 amino acids. DNA of the CDR3: TGCGCCAGCAGCAGGGACGGAGCGGGAGGGCCGATGGAGACCCAGTACTTC. It translates to CASSRDGAGGPMETQYF.

The V call is TRBV19, the J call TRBJ1-1; D may be TRBD1 (5 bases). V was trimmed by 7 bases and J by 4 bases, leaving 16 bases between them. CDR1 and CDR2 from the germline V gene are LNHDA and SQIVND (reference sequence). The CDR3 runs 14 residues. The CDR3 sequence: CASTPRGGGTEAFF. The CDR3 DNA follows: TGTGCCAGTACCCCCCGCGGGGGAGGCACTGAAGCTTTCTTT.

This chain connects TRBV5-4 to TRBJ2-5; 9 nucleotides align to TRBD1. V trimming: 3 bases; J trimming: 3 bases; junction bases outside the gene matches: 6. This CDR3 has 15 residues. Germline values: CDR1 SGHNT, CDR2 YYREEE (reference sequence). The CDR3 nucleotides are TGTGCCAGCAGCTACTATGGGACAGGGAAAGAGACCCAGTACTTC. Amino acid sequence: CASSYYGTGKETQYF.

As for this clone: One end of the junction is discordant with germline, which a read error may explain. J is TRBJ2-7 and V is TRBV5-4; TRBD2 matches at 14 bases. Germline CDR1 and CDR2: SGHNT and YYREEE (reference sequence). The length of the CDR3 is 14 residues. The CDR3 is CASSPGTSGSKQYF. CDR3 coding DNA: TGCGCCAGCAGCCCCGGGACTAGCGGGAGTAAGCAGTACTTC.

The chain has TRBV11-2 and TRBJ1-2; maybe TRBD1 (5 bases). The germline CDR1 and CDR2 sequences are SGHAT and FQNNGV. Trimming took 3 bases from V and 4 from J, leaving 15 bases between them. The CDR3 covers 15 residues. CDR3 sequence reads: CASSLDPGFAYGYTF. CDR3 DNA: TGTGCCAGCAGCTTGGACCCAGGGTTCGCCTATGGCTACACCTTC.

In the case of this clone: The same CDR3 is also encoded by other DNA sequences in this sample. The V call is TRBV18, the J call TRBJ1-4; D remains ambiguous. This CDR3 is built from 14 residues. Germline V gene sequence: CDR1 KGHSH, CDR2 LQKENI. V was cut by 3 bases and J by 3 bases, with 8 bases left in between. The CDR3 loop is CASSPGLANEKLFF. The CDR3 coding sequence is TGTGCCAGCTCACCCGGTTTGGCTAATGAAAAACTGTTTTTT.

The chain uses TRBV6-1 and TRBJ1-5, with TRBD1 as a possible D gene (6 bases). This CDR3 comprises 13 residues. Germline assignment: CDR1 MNHNS and CDR2 SASEGT. Trimming pared 4 bases from V and 7 bases from J, leaving 11 bases between. CDR3 sequence reads: CASSVGGRQPQHF. The CDR3 nucleotides are TGTGCCAGCAGTGTGGGGGGCCGCCAGCCCCAGCATTTT.

This clone is a singleton in its sample. The CDR3 DNA sequence: TGCGCCAGCAGTCCAGGACCCTCCTCCTCTGGAAACACCATATATTTT. It encodes CASSPGPSSSGNTIYF. V and J are TRBV5-1 and TRBJ1-3; D ambiguous. The CDR3 extends over 16 amino acids. CDR1 SGHRS and CDR2 YFSETQ come from the germline V gene. V lost 5 bases to trimming and J lost 0 bases, with 15 bases between them.

This chain uses TRBV7-2 with TRBJ2-7; D possibly corresponds to TRBD1 (6 bases). The germline CDR1 and CDR2 sequences are SGHTA and FQGNSA. The V and J ends lost 5 bases and 3 bases respectively, with 11 bases between them. There are 13 residues in the CDR3. CDR3 amino acids: CASSTGHLYEQYF. The DNA for the CDR3 is TGTGCCAGCAGCACGGGACACCTCTACGAGCAGTACTTC.

On this clone itself: A much larger clone is a single base away; this may be a read error. This chain joins TRBV27 and TRBJ2-7, with 11 bases lining up with TRBD1. In germline, CDR1 is MNHEY, CDR2 SMNVEV (reference sequence). V shed 3 bases, J shed 4 bases, and the junction held 2 bases outside the gene matches. This CDR3 contains 14 residues. The DNA for the CDR3 is TGTGCCAGCAGTTTCCGGGACAGGGGGTACGAGCAGTACTTC. Translation: CASSFRDRGYEQYF.

This rearrangement joins TRBV11-1 to TRBJ2-5; 10 bases fit TRBD1. The germline gives CDR1 SGHAT, CDR2 FQDESV (reference sequence). V lost 5 bases to trimming and J lost 5 bases; unmatched junction nucleotides: 8. The CDR3 runs 15 residues. CDR3 residues: CASSPRQGAQETQYF. The CDR3, as DNA: TGTGCCAGCAGCCCCCGACAGGGGGCGCAGGAGACCCAGTACTTC.

In regard to this clone: Different DNA sequences within this sample yield the same CDR3. This chain joins TRBV6-6 and TRBJ2-7, with 7 bases aligning to TRBD2. Germline trimming cut 6 bases from V and 3 bases from J; bases unmatched to any gene: 5. CDR1 is MNHNY and CDR2 is SVGAGI in the germline V gene (reference sequence). There are 13 residues in the CDR3. This chain's CDR3 is CASRVAGVYEQYF. The DNA of the CDR3 is TGTGCCAGCAGGGTGGCGGGAGTCTACGAGCAGTACTTC.

V usage is TRBV6-5 and J usage is TRBJ2-7; D remains unclear. V lost 5 bases to trimming and J lost 3 bases, with 11 bases between them. This CDR3 contains 13 residues. The germline V gene has CDR1 MNHEY and CDR2 SVGAGI. The DNA for the CDR3 is TGTGCCAGCAGTCCCGCCAGGAACTACGAGCAGTACTTC. Translated: CASSPARNYEQYF.

The chain links TRBV29-1 to TRBJ1-2, with TRBD1 as a possible D gene (5 bases). Germline CDR1 is SQVTM and CDR2 is ANQGSEA. The ends were cut back, 2 bases at V and 5 bases at J, with 12 bases in the middle. The CDR3 length is 13 residues. The CDR3 coding sequence is TGCAGCGTTGAAATGCAGGGCCCATATGGCTACACCTTC. It encodes CSVEMQGPYGYTF.